This entry describes one T cell receptor beta chain. Repertoires were generated with immunoSEQ multiplex PCR, while TCRdb's copy carries only in-frame clones and drops some. This sample has 100,000 to 150,000 clones; 75% to 95% occur once, and the top ten carry 2% to 3%. This sample is part of a study of control samples from healthy donors and cancer patients. The CDR3 is 15 amino acids. The germline V gene has CDR1 MNHNS and CDR2 SASEGT. V shed 2 bases and J 1 base; nucleotides not matched to a gene: 2. Sequenced material: blood. The receptor comes from a man between 40 and 49 years old in good health. This rearrangement joins TRBV6-1 to TRBJ2-1; 7 nucleotides align to TRBD1. The CDR3 sequence: CASSETGASYNEQFF. The CDR3 region has the DNA TGTGCCAGCAGTGAAACAGGGGCTTCCTACAATGAGCAGTTCTTC.